The present entry profiles one T cell receptor (beta chain) with its context. This sample is drawn from a study of shared clonotypes between healthy human individuals. CDR3 length: 14 residues. Germline CDR1 and CDR2: SNHLY and FYNNEI. Trimming stripped 4 bases from V and 0 bases from J, with 6 bases between. Libraries were prepared by immunoSEQ multiplex PCR; TCRdb keeps only in-frame clonotypes and omits some of them. Of 2 million to 2.5 million clones in the sample, 85% to 95% were seen once. This sequence joins TRBV2 and TRBJ2-2; D is ambiguous. The source of this sequence is a man younger than 30 in good health. Some clones in this sample may be carry-over from other donors' samples. Sequencing was carried out using naive CD4+ T cells from PBMCs. Subset given: CD45RA+ positively selected. Here the CDR3 reads CASSVGPNTGELFF. DNA for the CDR3: TGTGCCAGCAGTGTAGGACCGAACACCGGGGAGCTGTTTTTT.